This T cell receptor beta chain was captured in a study of control samples from healthy donors and cancer patients. CDR1 is SGHRS, CDR2 YFSETQ, per germline. The CDR3 extends over 14 amino acids. V lost 0 bases and J 5 bases, leaving 9 bases between the germline ends. Profiling relied on immunoSEQ multiplex PCR, and the TCRdb table lists in-frame clones only, not all of them. The table has 120,000 to 150,000 clones, 80% to 90% seen once. The chain employs TRBV5-1 and TRBJ2-1, with no clear D. The receptor was isolated from a woman aged 30 to 39 in good health. The specimen sequenced was blood. CDR3 residues: CASSLVVANNEQFF. As DNA, the CDR3 is TGCGCCAGCAGCTTGGTGGTCGCGAACAATGAGCAGTTCTTC.